The T cell receptor beta chain under discussion was sequenced for a study of T cells after yellow fever vaccination. From the 5' RACE reads, TCRdb called clonotypes with MiXCR, one entry per CDR3 protein. The table includes 150,000 to 200,000 distinct CDR3 sequences, approximately 10% detected once. This CDR3 is 14 amino acids long. Trimming cost V 2 bases and J 8 bases, with 15 bases left between them. CDR1 is SGHTA and CDR2 is FQGNSA in the germline V gene. The chain has TRBV7-2 and TRBJ1-2; D is unresolved. Material: CD8+ T cells sorted from PBMCs, obtained 45 days after the yellow fever booster vaccination. This receptor was obtained from a man aged 18 to 30 who received the YFV17D yellow fever vaccine. In DNA form, the CDR3 reads TGTGCCAGCAGCTTAAGTGTCAGTCCGGGGGGCTACACCTTC. This encodes CASSLSVSPGGYTF.